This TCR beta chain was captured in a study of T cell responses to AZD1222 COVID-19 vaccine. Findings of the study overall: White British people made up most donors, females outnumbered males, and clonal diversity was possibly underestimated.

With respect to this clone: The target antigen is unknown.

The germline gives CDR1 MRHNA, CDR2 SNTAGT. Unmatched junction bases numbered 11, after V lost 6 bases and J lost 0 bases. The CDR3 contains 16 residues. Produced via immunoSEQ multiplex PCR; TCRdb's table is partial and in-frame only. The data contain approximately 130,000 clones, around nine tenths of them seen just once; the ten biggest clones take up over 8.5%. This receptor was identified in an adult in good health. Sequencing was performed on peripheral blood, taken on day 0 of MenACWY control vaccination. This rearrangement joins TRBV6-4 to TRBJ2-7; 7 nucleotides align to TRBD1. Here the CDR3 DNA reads TGTGCCAGCAGCCGACATGGAGGACAGGACTCCTACGAGCAGTACTTC. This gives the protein CASSRHGGQDSYEQYF.